The entry below describes one T cell receptor (beta chain). Its antigen is still unknown. TCRdb fed the reads into MiXCR, producing one record per CDR3 protein. The sample includes some 900,000 distinct CDR3 sequences, around a third seen only once; the top ten take 9.5% to 15%. V lost 6 bases to trimming and J lost 2 bases, with 15 bases between them. The CDR3 totals 15 residues. Germline V CDR1 and CDR2: MDHEN, SYDVKM. These data belong to a study of T cell repertoires in cytomegalovirus infection. The sequence was obtained from a human donor in good health (CMV status not recorded). Some clones in this sample may be carry-over from other donors' samples. The input for sequencing was cultured CD8+ T cells from PBMCs, taken from culture after CMV antigen stimulation. This chain connects TRBV28 to TRBJ2-3; D gene ambiguous. CDR3 coding DNA: TGTGCCAGCAGCCACAATTGGGGTTACACAGATACGCAGTATTTT. This sequence encodes CASSHNWGYTDTQYF.